This entry lists 32 T cell receptor beta chains sequenced from one sample in a study of shared clonotypes between healthy human individuals. Profiled with immunoSEQ multiplex PCR; TCRdb holds only in-frame clones, not every one. The data contain over a million clones, over 95% of them singletons. Sequenced sample: naive CD4+ T cells sorted from blood. Subset noted: CD45RA+ positively selected. Receptors originate from a man aged 25-40 years in good health.

V usage is TRBV18 and J usage is TRBJ1-1; D remains unclear. The length of the CDR3 is 15 residues. From germline, CDR1 is KGHSH and CDR2 LQKENI. V was clipped by 3 bases and J by 2 bases, with 13 bases between them. Here the CDR3 reads CASSPGKVANTEAFF. The CDR3 DNA sequence: TGTGCCAGCTCACCTGGTAAAGTAGCCAACACTGAAGCTTTCTTT.

CDR3: CASNPDRSPLAGELFF. In nucleotides, the CDR3 is TGTGCCAGTAACCCGGACAGGTCTCCTTTGGCCGGGGAGCTGTTTTTT. The rearrangement uses TRBV19 and TRBJ2-2; 7 bases are a match to TRBD1. The CDR3 covers 16 residues. Germline V CDR1 and CDR2: LNHDA, SQIVND (reference sequence). The V segment lost 7 bases and the J segment 6 bases; nucleotides outside the gene matches: 14.

The chain has TRBV5-1 and TRBJ2-1; D gene uncertain. In germline, CDR1 is SGHRS, CDR2 YFSETQ. CDR3 size: 13 residues. Between the trimmed V and J ends, which lost 0 bases and 5 bases, there was a span of 6 bases. In nucleotides, the CDR3 is TGCGCCAGCAGCTTGGTTGTGAACAATGAGCAGTTCTTC. The encoded protein is CASSLVVNNEQFF.

This rearrangement joins TRBV18 to TRBJ2-3; no clear D gene. Deletions cut 0 bases from V and 3 bases from J, with 13 bases between. Germline assignment: CDR1 KGHSH and CDR2 LQKENI. This CDR3 region has 16 residues. This CDR3 is CASSPPSVATTDTQYF. CDR3 in DNA: TGTGCCAGCTCACCACCGTCGGTCGCAACGACAGATACGCAGTATTTT.

This clone was counted a single time. J is TRBJ1-3 and V is TRBV7-2; D might be TRBD1 (5 bases). V was shortened by 2 bases and J by 2 bases, with 10 bases between the two germline ends. The CDR3 covers 15 residues. Germline V gene data show CDR1 as SGHTA and CDR2 as FQGNSA. As DNA, the CDR3 is TGTGCCAGCAGCTTAAGCGGGGCCGCTGGAAACACCATATATTTT. It specifies CASSLSGAAGNTIYF.

The CDR3 sequence: CASSQAGQTYTYTF. CDR3 coding DNA: TGCGCCAGCAGCCAAGCGGGACAGACCTATACCTACACCTTC. The chain joins TRBV4-1 to TRBJ1-2, with 7 bases that match TRBD1. V was pared by 1 base and J by 10 bases, with 9 bases of the junction left unmatched. Germline loops: CDR1 MGHRA, CDR2 YSYEKL. The CDR3 has 14 amino acids.

The J gene is TRBJ1-5, the V gene TRBV7-9; unclear D gene. With 1 base removed from V and 3 bases from J, the gap between germline ends came to 19 bases. CDR1 is SEHNR, CDR2 FQNEAQ, per germline (reference sequence). This CDR3 spans 18 amino acids. The CDR3 DNA is TGTGCCAGCAGCTTAGTGGGTACGGGAAGGAAGGACAATCAGCCCCAGCATTTT. Its protein is CASSLVGTGRKDNQPQHF.

This clone has just one count. This chain uses TRBV7-7 with TRBJ2-5; tentatively, D is TRBD1 (6 bases). Trimming shortened V by 5 bases and J by 4 bases, and 14 bases separated the two germline ends. CDR1 is SSHAT and CDR2 is FNYEAQ in the germline V gene (reference sequence). CDR3 size: 14 residues. In nucleotides, the CDR3 is TGTGCCAGCAGCACAACAGGGCTGGGAGAGACCCAGTACTTC. This codes for CASSTTGLGETQYF.

This clone was seen just once. At one of its ends the junction is not consistent with the germline gene, which may arise from a read error. The same CDR3 is also encoded by other DNA sequences in this sample. V is TRBV20-1 and J is TRBJ2-1, with D uncertain. The V gene's germline CDR1 is DFQATT and CDR2 SNEGSKA (reference sequence). The CDR3 is 11 residues long. DNA of the CDR3: TGCAGTGCGAGAGGCGTCAATGAGCAGTTCTTC. Protein product: CSARGVNEQFF.

The chain carries TRBV10-3 and TRBJ2-4, with D perhaps assigned TRBD1 or TRBD2 (5 bases each). The CDR3 is 13 residues long. With 6 bases removed from V and 12 bases from J, the gap between germline ends came to 18 bases. CDR1 and CDR2 from the germline V gene are ENHRY and SYGVKD. CDR3 DNA sequence: TGTGCCATCAGCTCGGGACCGATAAGTAATCAGTACTTC. As protein: CAISSGPISNQYF.

This chain joins TRBV18 and TRBJ2-2; the D is unclear. Germline-derived CDR1 and CDR2 are KGHSH and LQKENI. The CDR3 sequence is 16 residues long. V gave up 3 bases and J gave up 1 base, with 12 bases separating them. CDR3 sequence reads: CASSPVDPGNTGELFF. CDR3 in DNA: TGTGCCAGCTCACCGGTGGATCCCGGGAACACCGGGGAGCTGTTTTTT.

This rearrangement joins TRBV7-8 to TRBJ1-5; tentatively, D is TRBD1 (6 bases). CDR1 and CDR2 (germline): SGHVS, FQNEAQ. The CDR3 sequence is 13 residues long. The germline V and J ends were trimmed by 5 bases and 5 bases, with 10 bases remaining between them. The DNA for the CDR3 is TGTGCCAGCAGCCCGTACAGGGATCAGCCCCAGCATTTT. It specifies CASSPYRDQPQHF.

The DNA of the CDR3 is TGTGCCAGCAGCTTGGGGCCCGTTGAGCAGTTCTTC. This codes for CASSLGPVEQFF. V and J are TRBV7-9 and TRBJ2-1, with a possible D match to TRBD1 (5 bases). V was trimmed by 3 bases and J by 9 bases, leaving 9 bases between them. The CDR3 length is 12 residues. The germline CDR1 and CDR2 sequences are SEHNR and FQNEAQ (reference sequence).

A single count supports this clone. This chain's CDR3 is CASSSPWDRGVGTEAFF. CDR3 DNA sequence: TGTGCCAGCAGTAGCCCGTGGGACAGGGGTGTTGGCACTGAAGCTTTCTTT. The genes are TRBV28 and TRBJ1-1, with TRBD1 identical over 10 bases. Germline CDR1 and CDR2: MDHEN and SYDVKM. V was pared by 5 bases and J by 4 bases, with 13 bases of the junction left unmatched. The CDR3 runs 17 residues.

This chain connects TRBV7-2 to TRBJ2-1; TRBD2 agrees at 9 bases. The CDR3 is 15 amino acids. The germline V gene encodes CDR1 SGHTA and CDR2 FQGNSA. The J segment lost 8 bases and the V segment lost 3 bases, leaving 8 bases of the junction unmatched. CDR3 nucleotides: TGTGCCAGCAGCTTGAGGCGGGAGGGTACCCATGAGCAGTTCTTC. Translated: CASSLRREGTHEQFF.

About this clone: The same CDR3 is also encoded by other DNA sequences in this sample. The chain is built from TRBV18 and TRBJ2-3; a weak D match, TRBD2 (5 bases). CDR1 KGHSH and CDR2 LQKENI come from the germline V gene. The CDR3 length is 12 residues. V lost 3 bases to trimming and J lost 6 bases, with 7 bases between them. The CDR3 DNA follows: TGTGCCAGCTCACCCGTAGCGGATACGCAGTATTTT. This codes for CASSPVADTQYF.

The J gene is TRBJ2-7, the V gene TRBV5-3; 11 bases are shared with TRBD2. TRBV5-3 belongs to the ORF category, with a function that is uncertain. The CDR3 consists of 17 residues. V was pared by 10 bases and J by 3 bases, with 18 bases of the junction left unmatched. The CDR3 is CACYTIETSGGYYEQYF. The CDR3 nucleotides read TGTGCCTGCTACACCATAGAAACTAGCGGGGGTTACTACGAGCAGTACTTC.

The CDR3 is CASSIQGLGNQPQHF. The CDR3 DNA reads TGTGCCAGTAGTATTCAGGGTTTGGGCAATCAGCCCCAGCATTTT. The rearrangement joins TRBV19 to TRBJ1-5, with a tentative D call TRBD1 (5 bases). Trimming took off 3 bases at V and 2 bases at J, with 11 bases between the two ends. The CDR3 sequence is 15 residues long. CDR1 and CDR2 from the germline V gene are LNHDA and SQIVND (reference sequence).

As to this clone: Within the sample, other DNA sequences also encode this same CDR3. The chain employs TRBV28 and TRBJ2-7; D not resolved. The length of the CDR3 is 12 residues. Trimming pared 2 bases from V and 0 bases from J, leaving 2 bases between. The V gene's germline CDR1 is MDHEN and CDR2 SYDVKM. Here the CDR3 reads CASSLNSYEQYF. As DNA, the CDR3 is TGTGCCAGCAGTTTAAACTCCTACGAGCAGTACTTC.

V and J are TRBV11-2 and TRBJ2-1, with 11 positions matching TRBD2. Germline loops: CDR1 SGHAT, CDR2 FQNNGV. The CDR3 covers 19 residues. Trimming cost V 5 bases and J 7 bases; bases outside gene matches: 19. This CDR3 reads CASSPGDRVGLAGGNEQFF. CDR3 nucleotide sequence: TGTGCCAGCAGCCCTGGGGACAGGGTAGGGCTAGCGGGAGGTAATGAGCAGTTCTTC.

The chain recombines TRBV18 with TRBJ2-5; D gene unclear. The CDR3 contains 15 residues. Germline CDR1 KGHSH, CDR2 LQKENI. V lost 2 bases and J 4 bases, leaving 14 bases between the germline ends. The chain's CDR3 is CASSPTPGPPETQYF. DNA of the CDR3: TGTGCCAGCTCACCAACGCCGGGTCCTCCAGAGACCCAGTACTTC.

This chain joins TRBV2 and TRBJ2-3; the match to TRBD2 covers 13 bases. The CDR3 consists of 16 residues. Germline lookup yields CDR1 SNHLY and CDR2 FYNNEI. The trim removed 7 bases at V and 4 bases at J, leaving 8 bases unmatched. The CDR3: CASTSWTSGSSDTQYF. CDR3 nucleotide sequence: TGTGCCAGCACCTCTTGGACTAGCGGGAGCTCAGATACGCAGTATTTT.

V and J are TRBV15 and TRBJ2-7, with D perhaps matching TRBD1 or TRBD2 (6 bases each). The V gene's germline CDR1 is LNHNV and CDR2 YYDKDF (reference sequence). The CDR3 covers 13 residues. V was trimmed by 8 bases and J by 3 bases, leaving 14 bases between them. The CDR3 sequence: CATGRGRIYEQYF. The DNA for the CDR3 is TGTGCCACCGGACGGGGGCGGATCTACGAGCAGTACTTC. Based on the CDR3 plus reference TRBV15 and TRBJ2-7, the full variable domain is DAMVIQNPRYQVTQFGKPVTLSCSQTLNHNVMYWYQQKSSQAPKLLFHYYDKDFNNEADTPDNFQSRRPNTSFCFLDIRSPGLGDTAMYLCATGRGRIYEQYFGPGTRLTVT.

This chain connects TRBV7-9 to TRBJ1-5, with D possibly matching TRBD1 (5 bases). The CDR3 has 15 amino acids. Trimming left V 4 bases short and J 5 bases short, with 15 bases between. Germline V lookup: CDR1 SEHNR, CDR2 FQNEAQ (reference sequence). The chain's CDR3 is CASSSTGTHHQPQHF. CDR3 nucleotides: TGTGCCAGCAGCTCGACCGGGACCCATCATCAGCCCCAGCATTTT.

The CDR3: CASSDGPILGTEAFF. The CDR3 coding sequence is TGTGCCAGCAGCGACGGACCCATTCTCGGCACTGAAGCTTTCTTT. V gene TRBV9 combines with J gene TRBJ1-1; D is ambiguous. CDR1 and CDR2 (germline): SGDLS, YYNGEE. This CDR3 contains 15 residues. Deletions cut 3 bases from V and 4 bases from J, with 16 bases between. The whole variable domain, filled in from reference TRBV9 and TRBJ1-1, reads DSGVTQTPKHLITATGQRVTLRCSPRSGDLSVYWYQQSLDQGLQFLIQYYNGEERAKGNILERFSAQQFPDLHSELNLSSLELGDSALYFCASSDGPILGTEAFFGQGTRLTVV.

In its sample, this clone was seen once. V usage is TRBV6-5 and J usage is TRBJ2-1; TRBD2 is a possible D gene (6 bases). The CDR3 has 15 amino acids. Germline V gene lookup returns CDR1 MNHEY and CDR2 SVGAGI. V lost 2 bases, J lost 2 bases, and 10 bases lay in between. This CDR3 reads CASSYAPGAYNEQFF. DNA of the CDR3: TGTGCCAGCAGTTACGCCCCGGGAGCCTACAATGAGCAGTTCTTC.

A remark on this clone: The sample holds other DNA sequences that translate to the same CDR3. The chain employs TRBV30 and TRBJ2-5; no reliable D call. The germline gives CDR1 GTSNPN, CDR2 SVGIG (reference sequence). The CDR3 extends over 11 amino acids. Trimming pared 0 bases from V and 6 bases from J, leaving 5 bases between. The CDR3 is CAWSVLQTQYF. CDR3 DNA: TGTGCCTGGAGTGTACTTCAGACCCAGTACTTC.

This chain joins TRBV2 and TRBJ2-5; 10 positions agree with TRBD2. Germline loops: CDR1 SNHLY, CDR2 FYNNEI. J gave up 2 bases and V 3 bases, and 6 bases lay outside the gene matches. This CDR3 comprises 16 residues. The CDR3 DNA reads TGTGCCAGCAGTGATTCTAGCGGGAGACCTCAAGAGACCCAGTACTTC. Its translation: CASSDSSGRPQETQYF.

This chain connects TRBV28 to TRBJ1-2, with D maybe TRBD1 (6 bases). V was pared by 9 bases and J by 1 base, with 24 bases between. Germline-derived CDR1 and CDR2 are MDHEN and SYDVKM. CDR3 length equals 17 residues. CDR3 nucleotide sequence: TGTGCCAGTACTCCGGGGGACATCACAGTTCATAACTATGGCTACACCTTC. Translated, it gives CASTPGDITVHNYGYTF.

The chain links TRBV7-9 to TRBJ2-3; 10 bases map to TRBD1. CDR3 length equals 15 residues. The V gene end was trimmed by 4 bases and the J gene end by 1 base; junction bases not matched to a gene: 2. CDR1 SEHNR and CDR2 FQNEAQ come from the germline V gene (reference sequence). CDR3 in DNA: TGTGCCAGCAGCTCGACAGGGGGCGGCACAGATACGCAGTATTTT. Translating it yields CASSSTGGGTDTQYF. Full variable domain (remainder filled in from reference TRBV7-9 and TRBJ2-3): DTGVSQNPRHKITKRGQNVTFRCDPISEHNRLYWYRQTLGQGPEFLTYFQNEAQLEKSRLLSDRFSAERPKGSFSTLEIQRTEQGDSAMYLCASSSTGGGTDTQYFGPGTRLTVL.

The chain is built from TRBV29-1 and TRBJ2-1; maybe TRBD1 (5 bases). Germline CDR1 reads SQVTM; CDR2 reads ANQGSEA. CDR3 size: 14 residues. Trimming pared 4 bases from V and 3 bases from J, leaving 13 bases between. The CDR3 protein is CSVGEGQGYNEQFF. CDR3 bases: TGCAGCGTTGGTGAAGGGCAGGGCTACAATGAGCAGTTCTTC.

The rearrangement uses TRBV2 and TRBJ2-2; TRBD2 agrees at 11 bases. Germline loops: CDR1 SNHLY, CDR2 FYNNEI. The CDR3 is 14 amino acids. The V gene end was trimmed by 7 bases and the J gene end by 4 bases; junction bases not matched to a gene: 2. CDR3 nucleotides: TGTGCCAGCATTGGGACTAGCGGCACCGGGGAGCTGTTTTTT. The encoded protein is CASIGTSGTGELFF.